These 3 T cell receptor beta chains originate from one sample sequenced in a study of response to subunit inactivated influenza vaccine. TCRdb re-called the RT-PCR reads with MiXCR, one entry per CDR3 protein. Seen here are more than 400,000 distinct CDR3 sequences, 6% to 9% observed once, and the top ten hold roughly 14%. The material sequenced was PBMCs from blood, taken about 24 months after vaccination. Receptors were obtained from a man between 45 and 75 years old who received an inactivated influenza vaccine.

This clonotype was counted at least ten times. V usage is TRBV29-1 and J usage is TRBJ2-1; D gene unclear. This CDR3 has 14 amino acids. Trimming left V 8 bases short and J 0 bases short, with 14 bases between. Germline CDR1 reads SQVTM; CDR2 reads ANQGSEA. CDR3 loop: CSTPNPSSYNEQFF. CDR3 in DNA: TGCAGCACACCCAATCCGAGCTCCTACAATGAGCAGTTCTTC.

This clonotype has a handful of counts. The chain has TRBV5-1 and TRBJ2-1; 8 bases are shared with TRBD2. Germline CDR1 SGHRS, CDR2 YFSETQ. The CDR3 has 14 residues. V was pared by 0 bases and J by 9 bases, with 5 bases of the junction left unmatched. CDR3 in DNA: TGCGCCAGCAGCTTGGGAACACGGGGGGGTGAGCAGTTCTTC. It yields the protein CASSLGTRGGEQFF.

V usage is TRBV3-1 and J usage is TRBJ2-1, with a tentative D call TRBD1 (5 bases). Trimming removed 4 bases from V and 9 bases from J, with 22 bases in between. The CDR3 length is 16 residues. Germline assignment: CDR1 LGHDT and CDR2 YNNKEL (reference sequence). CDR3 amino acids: CASSPTSDVRVGEQFF. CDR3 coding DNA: TGTGCCAGCAGCCCAACTTCGGACGTCAGGGTCGGTGAGCAGTTCTTC.